This is a list of T cell receptor beta chains from one sample in a study of blood T cells in healthy people across ages. Each CDR3 protein is one row after TCRdb ran MiXCR on the 5' RACE reads. This sample has around 1,500,000 distinct CDR3 sequences, with 42% found just once. Sequenced material: blood. All receptors come from a woman younger than 35 in good health. CDR3s include the opening cysteine and the closing phenylalanine or tryptophan. The order of the fields is V gene, clone size, CDR3 protein. The size field is filled for only some rows; it gives once, few, many or a size class.

TRBV6-2/TRBV6-3 few CASSSARGDEYGYTF
TRBV5-1 - CASSLGLHEQYF
TRBV2 - CARTMNREGSYNEQYF
TRBV7-2 many CASSSPPTYEQYF
TRBV6-4 once CASSDNPGQPQHF
TRBV6-1 few CASRAGPNTEAFF
TRBV9 - CASSVDPTGGNSPLHF
TRBV2 - CASRSTALPNSPLHF
TRBV28 few CASIKGLAERGLQETQYF
TRBV2 few CATGFGESLYNEQFF
TRBV25-1 - CASLLRTGSTDTQYF
TRBV5-1 - CASSLDRGVTNEKLFF
TRBV6-2/TRBV6-3 - CASTESGPYNEQFF
TRBV27 many CASSPGTGGDQPQHF
TRBV27 few CASTGSGGVKIGTQYF
TRBV6-6 few CASSTGTGGNEQFF
TRBV29-1 - CSVETPSGFTDTQYF
TRBV7-3 - CASSPGAGNYNEQFF
TRBV12-3/TRBV12-4 - CASSSGTTPNPSTDTQYF
TRBV7-2 - CASRVGAGAYNGQFF
TRBV6-5 few CASSYSISGVGEQYF
TRBV5-1 few CASSLVVGELFF
TRBV11-2 few CASSPQPHEQFF
TRBV20-1 - CSASWGPTGEQYF
TRBV25-1 - CASSELGGGRGNTEAFF
TRBV28 - CASAPGTPSNQPQHF
TRBV29-1 few CSALPGTGSQETQYF
TRBV29-1 many CSVEDDRDVYEQYF
TRBV20-1 - CSASDSYEQYF
TRBV3-1 - CASSQGLTGSVNEQYF
TRBV2 few CASSMKDTQYF
TRBV20-1 - CSARVAGGPPYNEQYF
TRBV27 - CASRKGEKLFF
TRBV11-2 - CASSLRSGPRGTEAFF
TRBV6-2/TRBV6-3 - CASSWIAMDGYTF
TRBV10-3 few CAISESGLAGRDTQYF
TRBV12-3/TRBV12-4 - CASSSTPRNYGYTF
TRBV6-6 few CASKQPRGQTNTEAFF
TRBV7-2 few CASSFRPGTTYNEQFF
TRBV12-3/TRBV12-4 few CASSSPGQGNTGANVLTF
TRBV20-1 - CSARGQPGTSYEQYF
TRBV4-1 few CASSQDGLAGYEQYF